The 9 T cell receptor beta chains below were found in one sample sequenced in a study of response to subunit inactivated influenza vaccine. TCRdb used MiXCR to reprocess the RT-PCR reads, holding one entry per CDR3 protein. The profile shows hundreds of thousands of distinct CDR3 sequences, around 18% of them singletons. Sequencing was performed on PBMCs from blood, taken 5 days after vaccination. Receptors were obtained from a man aged 50-60 years who received an inactivated influenza vaccine.

This chain uses TRBV20-1 with TRBJ2-7; D is possibly TRBD2 (5 bases). The CDR3 is 15 amino acids. CDR1 and CDR2 (germline): DFQATT, SNEGSKA (reference sequence). Trimming took 2 bases from V and 2 from J, leaving 16 bases between them. The CDR3 DNA is TGCAGTGCTAGATCCAATGCCGGGAAAACCTACGAGCAGTACTTC. Its protein is CSARSNAGKTYEQYF.

This clonotype was counted only a few times. V gene TRBV4-3 combines with J gene TRBJ2-1; possible D gene TRBD2, 5 bases. The V end was cut by 2 bases, the J end by 5 bases, with 13 bases between. CDR1 is LGHNA, CDR2 YSLEER, per germline. This CDR3 contains 15 residues. The CDR3 loop reads CASSQLPTRHNEQFF. The CDR3 nucleotides are TGCGCCAGCAGCCAACTACCTACTAGACACAATGAGCAGTTCTTC.

This clonotype came up many times. CDR3 residues: CASSRQGGFEQYF. The CDR3 DNA reads as TGTGCCAGCAGTAGACAGGGAGGGTTCGAGCAGTACTTC. The chain joins TRBV6-1 to TRBJ2-7; D may correspond to TRBD1 or TRBD2 (7 bases each). CDR3 length: 13 residues. Trimming stripped 5 bases from V and 6 bases from J, with 14 bases between. Germline lookup yields CDR1 MNHNS and CDR2 SASEGT.

This clonotype has ten or more counts. The chain carries TRBV20-1 and TRBJ2-3; a weak D match, TRBD1 (5 bases). CDR1 is DFQATT and CDR2 is SNEGSKA in the germline V gene (reference sequence). V dropped 6 bases and J dropped 4 bases, with 17 bases sitting between them. CDR3 length: 14 residues. The CDR3 DNA follows: TGCAGTGCCCCCCCCAGGGATCGAGCAGATACGCAGTATTTT. Protein: CSAPPRDRADTQYF.

This clonotype has a count of ten or more. An end of the junction differs from the germline gene, which may be a read error. CDR3 sequence reads: CASSLLGGNEQFF. The CDR3 coding sequence is TGCGCCAGCAGCTTGCTGGGGGGCAATGAGCAGTTCTTC. The chain combines TRBV28 with TRBJ2-1; TRBD2 is a possible D gene (6 bases). Germline CDR1 and CDR2: MDHEN and SYDVKM. The CDR3 runs to 13 residues.

This clonotype was counted a few times. The genes are TRBV24-1 and TRBJ2-1, with 9 bases fitting TRBD2. There are 16 residues in the CDR3. V shed 1 base, J shed 7 bases, and the junction held 7 bases outside the gene matches. Germline CDR1 reads KGHDR; CDR2 reads SFDVKD. The chain's CDR3 is CATSDFSGLAGNEQFF. The CDR3 DNA follows: TGTGCCACCAGTGATTTCTCGGGACTAGCCGGTAATGAGCAGTTCTTC.

This clonotype was detected only a few times. The chain joins TRBV20-1 to TRBJ2-2, with a weak D call TRBD2 (5 bases). The V and J ends lost 3 bases and 4 bases respectively, with 12 bases between them. Germline lookup yields CDR1 DFQATT and CDR2 SNEGSKA (reference sequence). The CDR3 is 14 amino acids. In nucleotides, the CDR3 is TGCAGTGCTAGGGTAGCGATCGGCACCGGGGAGCTGTTTTTT. This sequence encodes CSARVAIGTGELFF.

This clonotype occurred once. This chain connects TRBV10-3 to TRBJ2-2; D not certain. V gave up 0 bases and J gave up 0 bases, with 8 bases separating them. CDR1 is ENHRY and CDR2 is SYGVKD in the germline V gene. This CDR3 spans 16 amino acids. The chain's CDR3 is CAISESFEANTGELFF. In DNA form, the CDR3 reads TGTGCCATCAGTGAGTCGTTTGAAGCGAACACCGGGGAGCTGTTTTTT.

The chain is built from TRBV7-7 and TRBJ2-7; perhaps TRBD2 as D (5 bases). The CDR3 has 14 residues. Germline V gene lookup returns CDR1 SSHAT and CDR2 FNYEAQ (reference sequence). V was trimmed by 1 base and J by 5 bases, leaving 12 bases between them. The CDR3 here is CASSLGPTEDEQYF. CDR3 bases: TGTGCCAGCAGCTTAGGACCAACGGAGGACGAGCAGTACTTC.